These 23 T cell receptor beta chains were all obtained from the same sample, sequenced in a study of T cell changes during pregnancy in multiple sclerosis. The method was immunoSEQ multiplex PCR; TCRdb's version includes in-frame clones alone and lacks a portion of them. This table holds 25,000 to 30,000 clones, around 90% found once. Specimen: CD4+ T cells from peripheral blood mononuclear cells, collected in the first trimester of pregnancy. These receptors all stem from a female donor in good health, enrolled as a control in a pregnancy study.

In this sample, this clone turned up once. CDR3 coding DNA: TGTGCCAGCAGCTCAGGGATCGAACTAGCGGGAGGTATGAAGACCCAGTACTTC. Translation gives CASSSGIELAGGMKTQYF. V is TRBV7-2 and J is TRBJ2-5; 12 nucleotides agree with TRBD2. CDR3 length equals 18 residues. V gave up 4 bases and J gave up 6 bases; unmatched junction bases: 15. Germline V lookup: CDR1 SGHTA, CDR2 FQGNSA.

CDR3 in DNA: TGTGCCAGCAGTTACTCCGGGACAATGAACACTGAAGCTTTCTTT. It yields the protein CASSYSGTMNTEAFF. The chain has TRBV6-5 and TRBJ1-1, with D perhaps TRBD1 (6 bases). Germline V lookup: CDR1 MNHEY, CDR2 SVGAGI. The germline V and J ends were trimmed by 0 bases and 0 bases, with 8 bases remaining between them. The CDR3 totals 15 residues.

This rearrangement joins TRBV30 to TRBJ2-7; possible D gene TRBD1, 6 bases. Trimming pared 5 bases from V and 2 bases from J, leaving 7 bases between. CDR3 length: 11 residues. Per the germline V gene, CDR1 is GTSNPN and CDR2 is SVGIG (reference sequence). CDR3 coding DNA: TGTGCCTGGCAGGGGACCTACGAGCAGTACTTC. Its protein product is CAWQGTYEQYF.

The genes are TRBV4-1 and TRBJ2-7; 9 positions agree with TRBD1. From germline, CDR1 is MGHRA and CDR2 YSYEKL. The V gene end was trimmed by 5 bases and the J gene end by 0 bases; junction bases not matched to a gene: 5. This CDR3 is built from 15 residues. The CDR3: CASSATTGGSYEQYF. The CDR3 DNA reads as TGCGCCAGCAGCGCTACGACAGGGGGCTCCTACGAGCAGTACTTC.

The V and J genes are TRBV7-8 and TRBJ2-1; 8 bases agree with TRBD2. Trimming took 10 bases from V and 4 from J; bases not matched to a gene: 15. The CDR3 contains 16 residues. CDR1 and CDR2 from the germline V gene are SGHVS and FQNEAQ. Written as DNA, the CDR3 is TGTGCCACGGGGGGGGAGGGCCGATGGGGGTACAATGAGCAGTTCTTC. Its protein product is CATGGEGRWGYNEQFF.

A few counts support this clone. The chain links TRBV7-9 to TRBJ1-1; 9 nucleotides align to TRBD1. CDR1 and CDR2 from the germline V gene are SEHNR and FQNEAQ (reference sequence). V gave up 5 bases and J gave up 6 bases; unmatched junction bases: 10. This CDR3 is built from 15 residues. DNA for the CDR3: TGTGCCAGCAGCGCCCCGGGGACAGGGAGGCCTGAAGCTTTCTTT. Translation gives CASSAPGTGRPEAFF.

This rearrangement joins TRBV5-6 to TRBJ2-5, with a possible D match to TRBD1 (6 bases). This CDR3 comprises 14 residues. Germline assignment: CDR1 SGHDT and CDR2 YYEEEE. The germline V and J ends were trimmed by 0 bases and 4 bases, with 10 bases remaining between them. In DNA, the CDR3 is TGTGCCAGCAGCTTGGCGATGACAGGAGAGACCCAGTACTTC. Translating it yields CASSLAMTGETQYF.

CDR3 DNA sequence: TGCGCCAGCAGCTTTAATCCCCTCGTCTCGAGTGGGGAGCTGTTTTTT. Translated, it gives CASSFNPLVSSGELFF. The chain recombines TRBV5-1 with TRBJ2-2; D is ambiguous. This CDR3 comprises 16 residues. Trimming stripped 2 bases from V and 8 bases from J, with 19 bases between. Per the germline V gene, CDR1 is SGHRS and CDR2 is YFSETQ.

The chain couples TRBV7-9 to TRBJ2-1; 8 bases fit TRBD2. Germline loops: CDR1 SEHNR, CDR2 FQNEAQ (reference sequence). This CDR3 has 15 residues. V lost 1 base and J lost 4; bases outside the gene matches: 3. The CDR3 sequence is CASSLVLAEYNEQFF. The CDR3 DNA reads TGTGCCAGCAGCTTAGTACTAGCGGAGTACAATGAGCAGTTCTTC. The whole variable domain, filled in from reference TRBV7-9 and TRBJ2-1, reads DTGVSQNPRHKITKRGQNVTFRCDPISEHNRLYWYRQTLGQGPEFLTYFQNEAQLEKSRLLSDRFSAERPKGSFSTLEIQRTEQGDSAMYLCASSLVLAEYNEQFFGPGTRLTVL.

This chain uses TRBV28 with TRBJ2-7; D not resolved. The CDR3 consists of 12 residues. CDR1 is MDHEN and CDR2 is SYDVKM in the germline V gene. V was shortened by 3 bases and J by 3 bases, with 6 bases between the two germline ends. The CDR3 loop reads CASSFASYEQYF. CDR3 coding DNA: TGTGCCAGCAGTTTCGCGAGCTACGAGCAGTACTTC.

A remark on this clone: Other DNA sequences in this specimen translate into the identical CDR3. The gene calls are TRBV6-1 and TRBJ1-1; 7 bases line up with TRBD1. V lost 4 bases, J lost 4 bases, and 12 bases stayed unmatched. The germline CDR1 and CDR2 sequences are MNHNS and SASEGT. This CDR3 contains 16 residues. This chain's CDR3 is CASSASRTGWVTEAFF. The CDR3 DNA reads as TGTGCCAGCAGTGCCTCCCGGACAGGCTGGGTCACTGAAGCTTTCTTT.

This chain connects TRBV9 to TRBJ1-4, with TRBD1 identical over 11 bases. This CDR3 has 15 amino acids. V lost 4 bases, J lost 7 bases, and 6 bases stayed unmatched. The germline V gene has CDR1 SGDLS and CDR2 YYNGEE. Here the CDR3 reads CASSPRTGGGEKLFF. The CDR3 region has the DNA TGTGCCAGCAGCCCTCGGACAGGGGGCGGTGAAAAACTGTTTTTT.

This sequence joins TRBV18 and TRBJ2-1; 8 bases are a match to TRBD2. Per germline, CDR1 KGHSH and CDR2 LQKENI. The CDR3 runs to 15 residues. Trimming removed 2 bases from V and 9 bases from J; junction bases left unmatched: 9. Here the CDR3 reads CASSPSAGADSEQFF. The DNA for the CDR3 is TGTGCCAGCTCACCATCAGCGGGGGCCGACAGTGAGCAGTTCTTC. The entire variable domain, with the rest obtained from reference TRBV18 and TRBJ2-1, is as follows: NAGVMQNPRHLVRRRGQEARLRCSPMKGHSHVYWYRQLPEEGLKFMVYLQKENIIDESGMPKERFSAEFPKEGPSILRIQQVVRGDSAAYFCASSPSAGADSEQFFGPGTRLTVL.

The J gene is TRBJ2-6, the V gene TRBV1; whether TRBD2, the table's D call, matches the DNA was not checked. TRBV1 has pseudogene status. CDR3 length: 18 amino acids. CDR3 residues: CTSEGLAGMGSGANVPTF. Written as DNA, the CDR3 is TGCACCAGCGAGGGACTAGCGGGAATGGGCTCTGGGGCCAACGTCCCGACTTTC.

The rearrangement links TRBV5-1 to TRBJ2-1; 14 positions agree with TRBD2. Losses at the gene ends were 4 bases for V and 6 bases for J; bases not matched to a gene: 3. CDR3 length: 15 residues. Germline V lookup: CDR1 SGHRS, CDR2 YFSETQ. The CDR3 bases are TGCGCCAGCAGCAGACTAGCGGGGGGGCCCAATGAGCAGTTCTTC. Amino acids: CASSRLAGGPNEQFF.

This clone was counted between two and nine times. This specimen includes other DNA sequences encoding the same CDR3. The chain has TRBV7-2 and TRBJ1-2; TRBD1 is a possible D gene (5 bases). The CDR3 is made up of 14 amino acids. Germline-derived CDR1 and CDR2 are SGHTA and FQGNSA. V lost 5 bases and J lost 2, with 12 bases in between. DNA for the CDR3: TGTGCCAGCAGCGCCTTGACAGAGAACTATGGCTACACCTTC. It encodes CASSALTENYGYTF.

The rearrangement links TRBV28 to TRBJ2-5; 7 bases fit TRBD2. This CDR3 contains 15 residues. Losses at the gene ends were 7 bases for V and 3 bases for J; bases not matched to a gene: 11. CDR1 MDHEN and CDR2 SYDVKM come from the germline V gene. CDR3 coding DNA: TGTGCCAGCACCATAGGTGGGACTATAGAAGAGACCCAGTACTTC. Protein sequence: CASTIGGTIEETQYF.

The chain is built from TRBV9 and TRBJ1-1; possibly TRBD1 for D (5 bases). CDR1 is SGDLS, CDR2 YYNGEE, per germline. V lost 4 bases and J lost 2, with 12 bases in between. The CDR3 contains 14 residues. The CDR3 sequence: CASSTRDYNTEAFF. CDR3 DNA: TGTGCCAGCAGCACGCGGGACTACAACACTGAAGCTTTCTTT.

CDR3 in amino acids: CASSQPTSGGGKETQYF. DNA of the CDR3: TGCGCCAGCAGCCAACCTACTAGCGGGGGGGGGAAAGAGACCCAGTACTTC. The genes are TRBV4-1 and TRBJ2-5; 13 bases fit TRBD2. J lost 3 bases, V lost 2 bases, and 6 bases had no gene match. Germline V lookup: CDR1 MGHRA, CDR2 YSYEKL. The CDR3 runs 17 residues.

The rearrangement links TRBV6-5 to TRBJ2-7; possible D gene TRBD1, 6 bases. CDR1 is MNHEY and CDR2 is SVGAGI in the germline V gene. This CDR3 is built from 14 residues. V lost 2 bases to trimming and J lost 2 bases, with 10 bases between them. The CDR3: CASSYGRGPYEQYF. The CDR3 DNA reads TGTGCCAGCAGTTACGGCAGGGGCCCCTACGAGCAGTACTTC.

The V and J genes are TRBV14 and TRBJ2-7; 10 bases agree with TRBD2. This CDR3 has 21 residues. Germline loops: CDR1 SGHDN, CDR2 FVKESK. The V and J ends lost 2 bases and 0 bases, in that order; junction bases with no gene match: 19. In DNA form, the CDR3 reads TGTGCCAGCAGCCAATCGAGCGGGAGGGCCATTGGAGATTTGAACTCCTACGAGCAGTACTTC. As protein: CASSQSSGRAIGDLNSYEQYF.

The V and J genes are TRBV19 and TRBJ1-2; TRBD1 agrees at 12 bases. Germline trimming cut 5 bases from V and 6 bases from J; bases unmatched to any gene: 13. There are 17 residues in the CDR3. CDR1 is LNHDA and CDR2 is SQIVND in the germline V gene (reference sequence). CDR3 region: CASSQSGTGGGVDGYTF. The CDR3, as DNA: TGTGCCAGTAGTCAGTCCGGGACAGGGGGCGGTGTGGATGGCTACACCTTC. The full variable domain, completed using reference TRBV19 and TRBJ1-2, is DGGITQSPKYLFRKEGQNVTLSCEQNLNHDAMYWYRQDPGQGLRLIYYSQIVNDFQKGDIAEGYSVSREKKESFPLTVTSAQKNPTAFYLCASSQSGTGGGVDGYTFGSGTRLTVV.

The chain has TRBV7-9 and TRBJ2-1, with D perhaps matching TRBD1 (5 bases). V was trimmed by 0 bases and J by 2 bases, leaving 14 bases between them. CDR3 length: 17 residues. In germline, CDR1 is SEHNR, CDR2 FQNEAQ (reference sequence). The CDR3 sequence is CASSLALGERPYNEQFF. The DNA of the CDR3 is TGTGCCAGCAGCTTAGCGCTAGGGGAACGCCCCTACAATGAGCAGTTCTTC.